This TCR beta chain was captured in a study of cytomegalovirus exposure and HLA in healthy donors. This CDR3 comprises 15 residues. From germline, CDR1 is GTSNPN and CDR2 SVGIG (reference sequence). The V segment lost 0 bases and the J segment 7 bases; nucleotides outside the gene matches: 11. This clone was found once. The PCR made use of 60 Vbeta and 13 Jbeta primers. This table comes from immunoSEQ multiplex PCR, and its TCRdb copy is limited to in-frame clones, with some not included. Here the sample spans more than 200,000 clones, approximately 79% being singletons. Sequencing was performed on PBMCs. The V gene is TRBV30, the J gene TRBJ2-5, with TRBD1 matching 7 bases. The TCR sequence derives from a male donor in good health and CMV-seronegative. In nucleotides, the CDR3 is TGTGCCTGGAGTGTACGGACAGGAGCGAGGGGGACCCAGTACTTC. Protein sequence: CAWSVRTGARGTQYF.